Listed here is a single T cell receptor beta chain. cDNA came from 0.5 to 1 ug RNA primed by random hexamers. Amplification of TCR beta CDR3 used immunoSEQ multiplex PCR across 54 Vbeta and 13 Jbeta. TCRdb itself ran the immunoSEQ multiplex PCR reads through MiXCR, one entry per CDR3 protein. The repertoire has around 50,000 distinct CDR3 sequences, roughly 92% of them found once; the top ten carry around 0.45%. This specimen comes from a study of CD8 T cells in Susac syndrome. Trimming left V 0 bases short and J 0 bases short, with 11 bases between. The CDR3 runs to 16 residues. Germline CDR1 reads LNHDA; CDR2 reads SQIVND (reference sequence). Healthy donors formed controls matched for age and sex. Negative isolation yielded CD8+ and CD4+ T cells; FACS enriched TEMRA cells.

The TCR comes from a human donor in good health. Sequenced material: CD8+ T cells from PBMCs. The chain couples TRBV19 to TRBJ1-1, with D uncertain. In nucleotides, the CDR3 is TGTGCCAGTAGTATAGAAGGAGCCTACATGAACACTGAAGCTTTCTTT. It codes for CASSIEGAYMNTEAFF.